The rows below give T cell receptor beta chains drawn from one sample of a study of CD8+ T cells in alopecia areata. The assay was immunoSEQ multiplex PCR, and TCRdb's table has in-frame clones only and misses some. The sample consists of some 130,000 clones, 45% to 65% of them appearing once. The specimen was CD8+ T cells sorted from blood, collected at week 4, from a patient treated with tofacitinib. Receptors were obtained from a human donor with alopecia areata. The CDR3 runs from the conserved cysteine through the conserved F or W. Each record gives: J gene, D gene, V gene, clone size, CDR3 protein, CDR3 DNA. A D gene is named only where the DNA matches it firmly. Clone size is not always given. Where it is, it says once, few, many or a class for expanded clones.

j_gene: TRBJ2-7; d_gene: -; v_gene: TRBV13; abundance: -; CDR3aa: CASSRGGEQYF; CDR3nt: TGTGCCAGCAGCCGAGGGGGCGAGCAGTACTTC
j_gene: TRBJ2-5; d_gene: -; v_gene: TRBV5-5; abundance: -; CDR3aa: CASSLRDQETQYF; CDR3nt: TGTGCCAGCAGCTTACGGGATCAGGAGACCCAGTACTTC
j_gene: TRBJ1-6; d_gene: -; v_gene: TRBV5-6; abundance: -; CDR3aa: CASSTTEYNSPLHF; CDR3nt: TGTGCCAGCAGTACAACAGAATATAATTCACCCCTCCACTTT
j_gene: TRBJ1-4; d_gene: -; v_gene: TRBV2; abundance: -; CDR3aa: CATALAGPNEKLFF; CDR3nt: TGTGCCACCGCCCTGGCGGGGCCTAATGAAAAACTGTTTTTT
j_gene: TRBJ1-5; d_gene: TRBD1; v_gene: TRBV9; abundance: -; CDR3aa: CASSLGQGGNQPQHF; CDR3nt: TGTGCCAGCAGCTTAGGACAGGGAGGCAATCAGCCCCAGCATTTT
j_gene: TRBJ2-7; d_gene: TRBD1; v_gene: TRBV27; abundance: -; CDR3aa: CASRPQGDSYEQYF; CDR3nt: TGTGCCAGCAGGCCACAGGGGGATTCCTACGAGCAGTACTTC
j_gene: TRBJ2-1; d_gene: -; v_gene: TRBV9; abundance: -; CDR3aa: CASSLNINEQFF; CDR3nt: TGTGCCAGCAGTTTGAACATCAATGAGCAGTTCTTC
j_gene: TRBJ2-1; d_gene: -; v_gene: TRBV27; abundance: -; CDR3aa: CASRGLTYNEQFF; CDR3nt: TGTGCCAGCAGGGGGCTTACCTACAATGAGCAGTTCTTC
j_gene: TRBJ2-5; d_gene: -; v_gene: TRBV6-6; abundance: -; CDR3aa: CASVYQETQYF; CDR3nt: TGTGCCAGCGTCTACCAAGAGACCCAGTACTTC
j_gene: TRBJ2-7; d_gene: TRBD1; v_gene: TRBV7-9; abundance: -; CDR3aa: CASSLVGTGLGYEQYF; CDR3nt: TGTGCCAGCAGCTTAGTAGGGACAGGGTTGGGCTACGAGCAGTACTTC
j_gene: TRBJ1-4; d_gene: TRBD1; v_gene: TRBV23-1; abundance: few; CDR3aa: CASSQHDSTGTGSTNEKLFF; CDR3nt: TGCGCCAGCAGTCAACACGACAGTACCGGGACAGGTTCAACTAATGAAAAACTGTTTTTT
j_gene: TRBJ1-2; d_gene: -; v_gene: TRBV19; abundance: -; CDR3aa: CASSRDYGYTF; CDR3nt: TGTGCCAGTAGTCGCGACTATGGCTACACCTTC
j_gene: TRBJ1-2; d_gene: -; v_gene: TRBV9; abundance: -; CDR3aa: CASSVAEVNYGYTF; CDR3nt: TGTGCCAGCAGCGTAGCTGAGGTTAACTATGGCTACACCTTC
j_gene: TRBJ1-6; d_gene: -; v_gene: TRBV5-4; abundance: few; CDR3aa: CASSFEVLNSPLHF; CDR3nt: TGTGCCAGCAGCTTTGAGGTTTTGAATTCACCCCTCCACTTT
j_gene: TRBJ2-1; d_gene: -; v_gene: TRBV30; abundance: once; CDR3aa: CAWSVGSNEQFF; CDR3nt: TGTGCCTGGAGTGTAGGGAGCAATGAGCAGTTCTTC
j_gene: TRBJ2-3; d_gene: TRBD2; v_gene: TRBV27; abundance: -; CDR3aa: CASSHGLDPDTQYF; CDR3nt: TGTGCCAGCAGTCACGGACTAGACCCAGATACGCAGTATTTT
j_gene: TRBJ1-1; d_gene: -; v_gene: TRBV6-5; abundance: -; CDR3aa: CASRYRDNGNTEAFF; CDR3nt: TGTGCCAGCAGATACCGGGACAACGGGAACACTGAAGCTTTCTTT
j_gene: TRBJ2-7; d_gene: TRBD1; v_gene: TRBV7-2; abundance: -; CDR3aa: CASTSDRGLAEQYF; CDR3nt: TGTGCCAGCACCTCAGACAGGGGGCTCGCCGAGCAGTACTTC
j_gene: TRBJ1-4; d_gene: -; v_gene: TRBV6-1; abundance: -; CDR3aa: CASNGGTDWAEKLFF; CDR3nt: TGTGCCAGCAATGGTGGTACCGACTGGGCTGAAAAACTGTTTTTT
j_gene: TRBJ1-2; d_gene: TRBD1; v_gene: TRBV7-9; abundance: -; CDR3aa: CASSSTGGTDGYTF; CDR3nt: TGTGCCAGCAGCTCTACAGGGGGGACGGATGGCTACACCTTC
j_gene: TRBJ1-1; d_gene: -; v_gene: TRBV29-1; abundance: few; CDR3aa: CSVEDRGRGDTEAFF; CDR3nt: TGCAGCGTTGAAGATCGTGGCAGGGGTGACACTGAAGCTTTCTTT
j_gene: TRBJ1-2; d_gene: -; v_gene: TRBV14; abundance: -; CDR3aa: CASSPSSNYGYTF; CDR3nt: TGTGCCAGCAGCCCCTCTTCTAACTATGGCTACACCTTC
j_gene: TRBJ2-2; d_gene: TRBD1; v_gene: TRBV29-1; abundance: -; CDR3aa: CSVGGQGRTNTGELFF; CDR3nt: TGCAGCGTTGGAGGACAGGGAAGAACGAACACCGGGGAGCTGTTTTTT
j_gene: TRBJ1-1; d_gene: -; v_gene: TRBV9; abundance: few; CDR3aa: CASSNFLGERTEAFF; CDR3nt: TGTGCCAGCAGCAATTTTCTCGGGGAGCGCACTGAAGCTTTCTTT
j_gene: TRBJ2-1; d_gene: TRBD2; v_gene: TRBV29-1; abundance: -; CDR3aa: CSVEERGLAGVNEQFF; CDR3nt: TGCAGCGTTGAAGAGCGGGGACTAGCGGGAGTTAATGAGCAGTTCTTC
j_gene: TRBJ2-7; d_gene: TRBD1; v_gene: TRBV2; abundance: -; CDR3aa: CASSEQGASYEQYF; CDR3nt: TGTGCCAGCAGTGAACAGGGGGCTAGCTACGAGCAGTACTTC
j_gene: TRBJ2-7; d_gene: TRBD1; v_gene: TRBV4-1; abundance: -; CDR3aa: CASSQGDRGYEQYF; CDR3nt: TGCGCCAGCAGCCAAGGGGACAGGGGCTACGAGCAGTACTTC
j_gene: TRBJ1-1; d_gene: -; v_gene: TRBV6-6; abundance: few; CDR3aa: CASSYGTQAFF; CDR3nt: TGTGCCAGCAGTTACGGGACACAAGCTTTCTTT
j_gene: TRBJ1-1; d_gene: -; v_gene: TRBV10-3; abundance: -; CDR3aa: CAISDHRVLGTEAFF; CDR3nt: TGTGCCATCAGTGATCACAGGGTTCTAGGCACTGAAGCTTTCTTT